Detailed here is one T cell receptor beta chain. The data were obtained in a study of blood T cell repertoires in COVID-19. Whole-study context: T cells, B-cell-depleted T cells, or PBMCs supplied cDNA or gDNA.

In the original workflow: Reference gene primer amplification gave nucleated cell count estimates. Profiled with immunoSEQ multiplex PCR; TCRdb holds only in-frame clones, not every one. That table gives V, J and clone size, and the DNA gave D and trimming. The sample contains 15,000 to 20,000 clones, around 92% of which appear only once. V was shortened by 2 bases and J by 8 bases, with 13 bases between the two germline ends. Germline V gene sequence: CDR1 MNHEY, CDR2 SVGAGI. The CDR3 contains 15 residues. The sequence came from a human donor in a cohort sampled during active COVID-19. The sample comprised peripheral blood. This chain connects TRBV6-5 to TRBJ1-6, with D maybe TRBD1 (5 bases). CDR3 loop: CASSYGAGIDSPLHF. CDR3 bases: TGTGCCAGCAGTTACGGGGCGGGGATCGATTCACCCCTCCACTTT.